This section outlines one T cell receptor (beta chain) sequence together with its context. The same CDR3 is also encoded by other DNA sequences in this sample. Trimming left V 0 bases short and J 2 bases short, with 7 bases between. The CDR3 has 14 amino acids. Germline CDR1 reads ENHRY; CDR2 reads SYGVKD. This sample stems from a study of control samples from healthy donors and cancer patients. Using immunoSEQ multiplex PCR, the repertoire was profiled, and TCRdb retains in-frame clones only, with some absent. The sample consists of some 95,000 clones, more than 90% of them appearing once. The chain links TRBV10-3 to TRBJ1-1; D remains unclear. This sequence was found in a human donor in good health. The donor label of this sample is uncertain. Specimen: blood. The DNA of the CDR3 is TGTGCCATCAGTGAGTCCCGAACAAACACTGAAGCTTTCTTT. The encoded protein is CAISESRTNTEAFF.